The next 2 T cell receptor beta chains were all read from a single sample in a study of T cells in Graves' hyperthyroidism and ophthalmopathy. There were TCR beta CDR3 regions amplified from RNA transcripts. The HTBI set primed first-round TCR CDR3 RT-PCR. MiXCR, applied by TCRdb to the multiplex PCR reads, yields one record per CDR3 protein. The sample contains approximately 510,000 distinct CDR3 sequences, less than 25% of which appear only once. The source material was blood. These receptors came from a man between 18 and 29 years old with Graves' hyperthyroidism.

In this sample, this clonotype turned up a few times. The chain is built from TRBV30 and TRBJ1-6, with 7 bases matching TRBD1. The CDR3 is made up of 15 amino acids. After removal of 5 bases from V and 4 bases from J, the junction contained 8 bases not matched to a gene. Germline V gene data show CDR1 as GTSNPN and CDR2 as SVGIG (reference sequence). The CDR3 loop reads CAWAGDSFYNSPLHF. The CDR3 coding sequence is TGTGCCTGGGCGGGGGACAGCTTTTATAATTCACCCCTCCACTTT.

This clonotype was found a few times. The gene calls are TRBV3-1 and TRBJ1-2; possibly TRBD1 for D (5 bases). The germline CDR1 and CDR2 sequences are LGHDT and YNNKEL (reference sequence). The CDR3 covers 15 residues. V lost 2 bases and J lost 5, with 15 bases in between. The CDR3 sequence is CASSQPGRRDYGYTF. The CDR3 nucleotides read TGTGCCAGCAGCCAACCGGGACGACGGGATTATGGCTACACCTTC.